This passage covers 19 T cell receptor beta chains from one sample sequenced in a study of blood T cell repertoires in COVID-19. Here immunoSEQ multiplex PCR was the method, and the copy in TCRdb shows in-frame clones only, minus some. The table shows about 140,000 clones, with over 70% occurring only once. The specimen was PBMCs or T cells enriched from blood (not recorded which). These receptor sequences come from a man between 60 and 75 years old who had recovered from COVID-19.

CDR3 sequence reads: CASSQVGLAGINEQFF. In DNA, the CDR3 is TGTGCCAGCAGCCAAGTAGGGCTAGCGGGAATCAATGAGCAGTTCTTC. The chain is built from TRBV4-2 and TRBJ2-1; 9 bases are a match to TRBD2. Losses at the gene ends were 1 base for V and 6 bases for J; bases not matched to a gene: 7. Germline CDR1 reads LGHNA; CDR2 reads YNFKEQ. This CDR3 comprises 16 residues.

The rearrangement links TRBV10-3 to TRBJ2-1, with TRBD2 matching 15 bases. J was trimmed by 7 bases and V by 2 bases; bases with no gene match: 0. The germline V gene encodes CDR1 ENHRY and CDR2 SYGVKD. There are 15 residues in the CDR3. The CDR3 coding sequence is TGTGCCATCAGTGAGGGGACTAGCGGGAGGAATGAGCAGTTCTTC. Residues: CAISEGTSGRNEQFF.

The V call is TRBV7-9, the J call TRBJ2-5; D ambiguous. Germline V gives CDR1 SEHNR, CDR2 FQNEAQ (reference sequence). The CDR3 runs 14 residues. Trimming stripped 1 base from V and 0 bases from J, with 6 bases between. The CDR3 loop is CASSLEEYQETQYF. The CDR3 DNA reads as TGTGCCAGCAGCTTAGAGGAGTACCAAGAGACCCAGTACTTC.

Details on this clone: The junction departs from germline at one end; a sequencing error may be responsible. The V and J genes are TRBV6-1 and TRBJ1-5, with 8 bases identical to TRBD1. Per germline, CDR1 MNHNS and CDR2 SASEGT. This CDR3 is 11 amino acids long. The CDR3 is CASSEVGTGYF. Written as DNA, the CDR3 is TGTGCCAGCAGTGAAGTGGGGACAGGTTATTTT.

This clone was counted once. CDR3 DNA: TGTGCCAGCAGTCTTTTGAGGACAGGGTTCTCTGGGGCCAACGTCCTGACTTTC. Residues: CASSLLRTGFSGANVLTF. The chain links TRBV2 to TRBJ2-6; 8 nucleotides align to TRBD1. Germline V lookup: CDR1 SNHLY, CDR2 FYNNEI. After removal of 5 bases from V and 0 bases from J, the junction contained 9 bases not matched to a gene. The CDR3 is 18 amino acids.

The V and J genes are TRBV9 and TRBJ2-3; D may be TRBD2 (6 bases). Trimming took off 4 bases at V and 4 bases at J, with 16 bases between the two ends. CDR1 and CDR2 from the germline V gene are SGDLS and YYNGEE. CDR3 length: 15 amino acids. CDR3 amino acids: CASSSRQLAADTQYF. The CDR3 bases are TGTGCCAGCAGCTCGAGACAACTAGCAGCAGATACGCAGTATTTT.

V and J are TRBV2 and TRBJ2-3, with a weak D call TRBD1 (6 bases). The V end was cut by 8 bases, the J end by 1 base, with 22 bases between. CDR3 size: 17 residues. In germline, CDR1 is SNHLY, CDR2 FYNNEI. The CDR3 DNA is TGTGCCAGCGGAACAGGGTTTTTTTTTGGACGCACAGATACGCAGTATTTT. This translates into CASGTGFFFGRTDTQYF.

This rearrangement joins TRBV1 to TRBJ2-3; the table's D gene call, TRBD2, was not cross checked with the DNA. TRBV1 is a recognized pseudogene. This CDR3 spans 16 amino acids. This CDR3 is CTSSRSLRGRVDTQYF. The CDR3 region has the DNA TGCACCAGCAGCCGAAGTTTGAGGGGGAGGGTAGATACGCAGTATTTT.

This chain uses TRBV20-1 with TRBJ2-1, with D possibly TRBD1 on 6 matching bases. CDR1 and CDR2 (germline): DFQATT, SNEGSKA (reference sequence). V dropped 3 bases and J dropped 12 bases, with 12 bases sitting between them. The CDR3 contains 11 residues. The DNA for the CDR3 is TGCAGTGCTAGCCAGGGGCCCGGGCAGTTCTTC. Translation: CSASQGPGQFF.

The chain is built from TRBV18 and TRBJ1-2; D is perhaps TRBD1 (6 bases). CDR3 length: 15 amino acids. The V end was cut by 3 bases, the J end by 0 bases, with 11 bases between. Germline CDR1 reads KGHSH; CDR2 reads LQKENI. CDR3 region: CASSPGQISNYGYTF. Written as DNA, the CDR3 is TGTGCCAGCTCACCCGGACAGATATCTAACTATGGCTACACCTTC.

This clone was seen a handful of times. This sequence joins TRBV3-1 (or the pseudogene TRBV3-2) and TRBJ2-7; 11 bases fit TRBD1. V lost 5 bases to trimming and J lost 4 bases; unmatched junction nucleotides: 4. There are 14 residues in the CDR3. CDR1 is LGHDT, CDR2 YNNKEL, per germline (reference sequence). The CDR3 DNA reads as TGTGCCAGCAGCAAGGGGACAGGGGGATACGAGCAGTACTTC. Protein: CASSKGTGGYEQYF.

The rearrangement links TRBV5-1 to TRBJ1-6; D is possibly TRBD1 (5 bases). Germline CDR1 and CDR2: SGHRS and YFSETQ. Trimming stripped 0 bases from V and 10 bases from J, with 17 bases between. The CDR3 sequence is 16 residues long. The CDR3 DNA reads TGCGCCAGCAGCTTGGGGGTCAGGGATGAACAGTCACCCCTCCACTTT. Encoded protein: CASSLGVRDEQSPLHF.

A few counts support this clone. The chain has TRBV10-3 and TRBJ2-2; D unclear. The CDR3 loop spans 13 amino acids. Germline CDR1 ENHRY, CDR2 SYGVKD. The germline V and J ends were trimmed by 0 bases and 7 bases, with 6 bases remaining between them. The CDR3 here is CAISESNLGELFF. The CDR3 nucleotides read TGTGCCATCAGTGAGTCTAATCTCGGGGAGCTGTTTTTT.

The chain employs TRBV7-8 and TRBJ1-3, with a weak D call TRBD1 (5 bases). The CDR3 runs 16 residues. V was trimmed by 0 bases and J by 4 bases, leaving 13 bases between them. The germline V gene has CDR1 SGHVS and CDR2 FQNEAQ. CDR3 region: CASSLAGRLRGNTIYF. The CDR3 DNA reads TGTGCCAGCAGCTTAGCGGGGCGGCTTAGAGGAAACACCATATATTTT.

As DNA, the CDR3 is TGTGCCAGCAGCTTAGGACAGGTAGCCGAAGAGACCCAGTACTTC. As protein: CASSLGQVAEETQYF. J is TRBJ2-5 and V is TRBV7-6, with D possibly TRBD1 on 6 matching bases. CDR3 size: 15 residues. Germline CDR1 reads SGHVS; CDR2 reads FNYEAQ. V lost 1 base, J lost 3 bases, and 12 bases lay in between.

The chain combines TRBV5-1 with TRBJ1-1; tentative D call: TRBD1 (6 bases). This CDR3 has 15 residues. The germline V gene encodes CDR1 SGHRS and CDR2 YFSETQ. The V end lost 4 bases, the J end lost 5 bases, and 18 bases lay between the germline ends. CDR3 protein: CASSPGAGGQTEAFF. CDR3 sequence (DNA): TGCGCCAGCAGCCCAGGCGCGGGGGGCCAGACTGAAGCTTTCTTT.

The rearrangement joins TRBV6-5 to TRBJ2-1; D may be TRBD1 (5 bases). Germline CDR1 reads MNHEY; CDR2 reads SVGAGI. V lost 0 bases and J lost 1, with 10 bases in between. CDR3 length: 16 residues. As DNA, the CDR3 is TGTGCCAGCAGTTACTCCAGGGAAACGTCCTACAATGAGCAGTTCTTC. As protein: CASSYSRETSYNEQFF.

The chain recombines TRBV7-8 with TRBJ2-7; a possible D gene is TRBD1 (5 bases). V was shortened by 5 bases and J by 2 bases, with 13 bases between the two germline ends. Germline CDR1 is SGHVS and CDR2 is FQNEAQ. The CDR3 has 14 residues. CDR3 residues: CASSPHQGAYEQYF. The CDR3, as DNA: TGTGCCAGCAGCCCCCACCAGGGCGCCTACGAGCAGTACTTC.

This sequence joins TRBV27 and TRBJ2-7; D perhaps matches TRBD1 (6 bases). Germline V gene sequence: CDR1 MNHEY, CDR2 SMNVEV (reference sequence). The V gene lost 5 bases and the J gene lost 2 bases, with 13 bases spanning the gap. CDR3 length equals 14 residues. In DNA form, the CDR3 reads TGTGCCAGCAGTCGTGGCAGGGGTGCCTACGAGCAGTACTTC. It specifies CASSRGRGAYEQYF.